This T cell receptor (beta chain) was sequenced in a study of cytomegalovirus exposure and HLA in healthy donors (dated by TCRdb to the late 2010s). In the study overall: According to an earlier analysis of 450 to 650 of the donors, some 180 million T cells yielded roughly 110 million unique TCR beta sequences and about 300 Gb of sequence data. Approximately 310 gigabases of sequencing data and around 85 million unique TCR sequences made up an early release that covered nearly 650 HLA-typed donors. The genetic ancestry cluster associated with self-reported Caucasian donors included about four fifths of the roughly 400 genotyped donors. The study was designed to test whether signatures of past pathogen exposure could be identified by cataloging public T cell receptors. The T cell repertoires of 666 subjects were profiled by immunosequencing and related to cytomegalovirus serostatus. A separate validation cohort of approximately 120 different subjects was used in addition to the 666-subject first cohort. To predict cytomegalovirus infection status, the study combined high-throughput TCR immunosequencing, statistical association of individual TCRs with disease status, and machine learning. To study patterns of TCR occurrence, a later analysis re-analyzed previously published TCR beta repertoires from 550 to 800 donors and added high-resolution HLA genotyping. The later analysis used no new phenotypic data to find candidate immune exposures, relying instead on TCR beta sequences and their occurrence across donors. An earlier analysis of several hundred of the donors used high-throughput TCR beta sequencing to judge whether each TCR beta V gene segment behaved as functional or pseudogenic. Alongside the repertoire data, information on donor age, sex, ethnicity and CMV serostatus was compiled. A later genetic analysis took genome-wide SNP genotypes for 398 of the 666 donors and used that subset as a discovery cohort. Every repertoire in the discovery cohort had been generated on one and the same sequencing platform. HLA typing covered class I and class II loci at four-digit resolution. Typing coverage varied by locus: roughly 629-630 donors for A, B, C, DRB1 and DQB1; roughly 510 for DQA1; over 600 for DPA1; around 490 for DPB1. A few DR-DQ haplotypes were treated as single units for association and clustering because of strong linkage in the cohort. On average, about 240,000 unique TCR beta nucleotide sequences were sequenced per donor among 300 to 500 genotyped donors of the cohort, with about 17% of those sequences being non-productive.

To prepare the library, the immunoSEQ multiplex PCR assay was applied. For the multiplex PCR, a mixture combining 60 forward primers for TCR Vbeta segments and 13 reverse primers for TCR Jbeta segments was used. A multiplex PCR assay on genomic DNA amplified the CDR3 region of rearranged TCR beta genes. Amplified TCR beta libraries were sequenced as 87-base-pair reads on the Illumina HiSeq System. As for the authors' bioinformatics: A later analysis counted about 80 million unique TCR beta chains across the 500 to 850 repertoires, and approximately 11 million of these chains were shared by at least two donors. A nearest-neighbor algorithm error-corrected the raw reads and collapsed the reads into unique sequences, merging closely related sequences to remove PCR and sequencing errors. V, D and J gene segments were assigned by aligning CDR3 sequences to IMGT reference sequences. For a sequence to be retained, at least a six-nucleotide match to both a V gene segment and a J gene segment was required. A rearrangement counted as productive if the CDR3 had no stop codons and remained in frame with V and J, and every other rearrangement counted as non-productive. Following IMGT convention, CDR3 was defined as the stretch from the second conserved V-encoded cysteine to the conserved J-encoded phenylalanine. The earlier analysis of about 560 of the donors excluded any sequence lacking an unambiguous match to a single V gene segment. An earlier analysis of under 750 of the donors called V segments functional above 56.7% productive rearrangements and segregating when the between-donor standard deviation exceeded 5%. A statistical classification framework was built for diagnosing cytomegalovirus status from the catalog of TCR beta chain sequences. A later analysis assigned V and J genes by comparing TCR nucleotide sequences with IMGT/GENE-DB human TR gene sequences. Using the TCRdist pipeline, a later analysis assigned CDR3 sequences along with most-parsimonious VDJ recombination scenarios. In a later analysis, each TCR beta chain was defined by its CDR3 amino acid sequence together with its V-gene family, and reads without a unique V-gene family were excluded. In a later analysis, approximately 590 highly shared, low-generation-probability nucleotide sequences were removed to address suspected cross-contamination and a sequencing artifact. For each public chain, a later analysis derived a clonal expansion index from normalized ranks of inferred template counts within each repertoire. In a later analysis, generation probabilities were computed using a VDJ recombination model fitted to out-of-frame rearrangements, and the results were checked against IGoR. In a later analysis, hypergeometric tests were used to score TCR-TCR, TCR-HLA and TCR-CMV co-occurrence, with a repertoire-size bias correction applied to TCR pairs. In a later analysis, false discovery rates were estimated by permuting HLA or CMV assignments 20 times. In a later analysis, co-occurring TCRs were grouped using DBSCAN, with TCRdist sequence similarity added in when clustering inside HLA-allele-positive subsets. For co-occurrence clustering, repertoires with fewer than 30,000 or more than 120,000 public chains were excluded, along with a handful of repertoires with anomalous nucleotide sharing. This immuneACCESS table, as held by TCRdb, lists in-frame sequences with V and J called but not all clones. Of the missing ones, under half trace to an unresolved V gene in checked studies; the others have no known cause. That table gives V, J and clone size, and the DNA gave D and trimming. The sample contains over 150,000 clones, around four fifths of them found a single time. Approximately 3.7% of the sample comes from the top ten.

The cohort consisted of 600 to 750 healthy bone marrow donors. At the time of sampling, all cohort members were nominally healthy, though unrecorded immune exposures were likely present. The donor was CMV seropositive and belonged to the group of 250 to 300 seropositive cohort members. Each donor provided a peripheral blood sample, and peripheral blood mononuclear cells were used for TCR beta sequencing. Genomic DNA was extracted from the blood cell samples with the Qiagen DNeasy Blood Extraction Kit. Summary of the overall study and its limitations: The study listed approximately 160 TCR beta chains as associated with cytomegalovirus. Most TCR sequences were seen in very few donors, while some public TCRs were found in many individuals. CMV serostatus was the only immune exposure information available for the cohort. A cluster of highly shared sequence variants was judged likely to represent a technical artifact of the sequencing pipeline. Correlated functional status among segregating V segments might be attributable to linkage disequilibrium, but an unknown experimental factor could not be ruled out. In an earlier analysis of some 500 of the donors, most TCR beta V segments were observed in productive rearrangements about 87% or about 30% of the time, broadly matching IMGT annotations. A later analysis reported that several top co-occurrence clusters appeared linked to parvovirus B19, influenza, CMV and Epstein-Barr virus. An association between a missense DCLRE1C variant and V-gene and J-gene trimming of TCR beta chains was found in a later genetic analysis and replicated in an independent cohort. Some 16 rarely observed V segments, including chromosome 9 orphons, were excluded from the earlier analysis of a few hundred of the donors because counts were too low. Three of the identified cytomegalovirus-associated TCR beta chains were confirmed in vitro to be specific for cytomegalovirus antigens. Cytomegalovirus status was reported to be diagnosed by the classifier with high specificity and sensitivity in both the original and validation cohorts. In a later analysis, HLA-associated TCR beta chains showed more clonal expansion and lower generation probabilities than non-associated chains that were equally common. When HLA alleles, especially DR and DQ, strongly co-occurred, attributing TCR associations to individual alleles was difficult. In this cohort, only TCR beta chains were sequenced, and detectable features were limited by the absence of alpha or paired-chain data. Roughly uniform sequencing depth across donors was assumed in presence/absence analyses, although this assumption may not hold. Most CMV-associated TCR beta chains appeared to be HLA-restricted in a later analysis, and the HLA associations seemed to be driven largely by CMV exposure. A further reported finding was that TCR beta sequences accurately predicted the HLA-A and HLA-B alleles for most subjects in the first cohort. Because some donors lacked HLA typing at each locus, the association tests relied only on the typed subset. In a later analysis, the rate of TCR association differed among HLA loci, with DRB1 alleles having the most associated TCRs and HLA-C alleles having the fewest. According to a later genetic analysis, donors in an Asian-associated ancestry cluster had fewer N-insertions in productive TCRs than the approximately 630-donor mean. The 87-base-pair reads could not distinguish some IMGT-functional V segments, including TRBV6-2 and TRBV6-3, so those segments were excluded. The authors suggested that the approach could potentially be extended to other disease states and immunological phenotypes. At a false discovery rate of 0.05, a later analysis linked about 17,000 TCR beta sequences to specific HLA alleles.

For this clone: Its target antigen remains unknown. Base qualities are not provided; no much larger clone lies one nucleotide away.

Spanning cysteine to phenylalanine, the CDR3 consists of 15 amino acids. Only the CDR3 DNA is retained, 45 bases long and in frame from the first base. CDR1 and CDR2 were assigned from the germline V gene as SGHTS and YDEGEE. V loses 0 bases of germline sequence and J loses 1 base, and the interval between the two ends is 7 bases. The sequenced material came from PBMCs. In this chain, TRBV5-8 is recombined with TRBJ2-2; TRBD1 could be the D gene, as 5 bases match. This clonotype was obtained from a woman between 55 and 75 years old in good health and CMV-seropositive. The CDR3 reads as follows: CASSLGQRNTGELFF. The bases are TGTGCCAGCAGCTTGGGACAGAGGAACACCGGGGAGCTGTTTTTT.